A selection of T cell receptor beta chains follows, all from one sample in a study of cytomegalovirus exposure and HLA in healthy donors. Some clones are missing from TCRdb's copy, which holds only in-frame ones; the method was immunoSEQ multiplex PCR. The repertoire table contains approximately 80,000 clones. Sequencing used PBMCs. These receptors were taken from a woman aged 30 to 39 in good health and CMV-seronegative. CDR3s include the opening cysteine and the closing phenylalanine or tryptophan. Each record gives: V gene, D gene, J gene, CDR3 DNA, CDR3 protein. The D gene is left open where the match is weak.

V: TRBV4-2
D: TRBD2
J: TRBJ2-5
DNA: TGTGCCAGCAGCCAAGGAACCCCAGCGGGGGGGGAGACCCAGTACTTC
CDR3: CASSQGTPAGGETQYF

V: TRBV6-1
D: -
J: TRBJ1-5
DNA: TGTGCCAGCAGTGAAAGGACAGTTAGCAATCAGCCCCAGCATTTT
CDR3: CASSERTVSNQPQHF

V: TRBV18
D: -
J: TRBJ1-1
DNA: TGCGCCAGCTCACCCAGGACGGGGATGGACACTGAAGCTTTCTTT
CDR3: CASSPRTGMDTEAFF

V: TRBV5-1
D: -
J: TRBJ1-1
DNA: TGCGCCAGCAGCTTACGGGGAGGGAACACTGAAGCTTTCTTT
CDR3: CASSLRGGNTEAFF

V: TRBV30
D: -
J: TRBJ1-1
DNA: TGTGCCTACCTAACCCAGGGGAACACTGAAGCTTTCTTT
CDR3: CAYLTQGNTEAFF

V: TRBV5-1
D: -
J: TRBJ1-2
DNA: TGCGCCAGCAGCTTGGACAGATCGAACTATGGCTACACCTTC
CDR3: CASSLDRSNYGYTF

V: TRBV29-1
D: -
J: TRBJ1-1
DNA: TGCAGCGTTGAAGGGACAGCGAACACTGAAGCTTTCTTT
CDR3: CSVEGTANTEAFF

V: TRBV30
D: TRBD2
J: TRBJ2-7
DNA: TGTGCCTGGACTAGCGGGAGCAGGACCTACGAGCAGTACTTC
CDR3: CAWTSGSRTYEQYF

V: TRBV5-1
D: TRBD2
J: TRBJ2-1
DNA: TGCGCCAGCAGCCCACTAGCGGGAGATGACTACAATGAGCAGTTCTTC
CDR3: CASSPLAGDDYNEQFF

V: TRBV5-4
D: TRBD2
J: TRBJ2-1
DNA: TGTGCCAGCAGCCTGGGACTAGCGGACTTATACAATGAGCAGTTCTTC
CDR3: CASSLGLADLYNEQFF

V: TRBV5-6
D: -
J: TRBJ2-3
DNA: TGTGCCAGCAGCTTGGGAGACTCCACAGATACGCAGTATTTT
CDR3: CASSLGDSTDTQYF

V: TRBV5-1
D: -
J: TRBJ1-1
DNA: TGCGCCAGCAGCTTGGTCACAGGGATGAACACTGAAGCTTTCTTT
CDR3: CASSLVTGMNTEAFF

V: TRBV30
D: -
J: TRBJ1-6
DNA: TGTGCCTGGGACAGGATCAATTCACCCCTCCACTTT
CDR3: CAWDRINSPLHF

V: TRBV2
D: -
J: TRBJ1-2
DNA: TGTGCCAGCAGTGTCCTGCCTGACAGTAACTATGGCTACACCTTC
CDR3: CASSVLPDSNYGYTF

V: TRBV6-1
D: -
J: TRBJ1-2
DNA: TGTGCCAGCAGTGAAGCGATGACAGTCATCTACACCTTC
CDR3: CASSEAMTVIYTF

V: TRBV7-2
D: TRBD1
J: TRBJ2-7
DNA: TGTGCCAGCAGCATCCGACAGGGGGTAGGCTACGAGCAGTACTTC
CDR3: CASSIRQGVGYEQYF

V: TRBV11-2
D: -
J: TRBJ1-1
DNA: TGTGCCAGCAGCTTACGGCAGGGCTACACTGAAGCTTTCTTT
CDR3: CASSLRQGYTEAFF

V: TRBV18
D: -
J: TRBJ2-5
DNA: TGTGCCAGCTCTCCTGGACAGCAAGAGACCCAGTACTTC
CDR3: CASSPGQQETQYF

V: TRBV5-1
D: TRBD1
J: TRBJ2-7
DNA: TGCGCCAGCAGAGGACAGGGTGGCAACGAGCAGTACTTC
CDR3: CASRGQGGNEQYF

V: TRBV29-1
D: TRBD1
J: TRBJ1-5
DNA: TGCAGCGTCGTCGACAGGGACAATCAGCCCCAGCATTTT
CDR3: CSVVDRDNQPQHF

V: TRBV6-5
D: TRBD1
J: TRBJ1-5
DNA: TGTGCCAGCAGTCTCCGAGGGGGCTCAGGGCAGCCCCAGCATTTT
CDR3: CASSLRGGSGQPQHF

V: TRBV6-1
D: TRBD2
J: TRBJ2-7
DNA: TGTGCCAGCAAAGGGACGCGGGGGGGGATCTACGAGCAGTACTTC
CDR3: CASKGTRGGIYEQYF

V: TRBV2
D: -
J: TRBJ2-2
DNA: TGTGCCAGCCAAAGGGAGATTTCCACCGGGGAGCTGTTTTTT
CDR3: CASQREISTGELFF

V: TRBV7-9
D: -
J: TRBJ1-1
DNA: TGTGCCAGCAGCCCTCGACACGAGAACACTGAAGCTTTCTTT
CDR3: CASSPRHENTEAFF

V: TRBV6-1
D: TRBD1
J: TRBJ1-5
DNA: TGTGCCAGCATCCCGGGACAGGGGGTCCGTCAGCCCCAGCATTTT
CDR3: CASIPGQGVRQPQHF

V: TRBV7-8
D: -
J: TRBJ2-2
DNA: TGTGCCAGCAGCCATCCGGGACTGAGGGACACCGGGGAGCTGTTTTTT
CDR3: CASSHPGLRDTGELFF

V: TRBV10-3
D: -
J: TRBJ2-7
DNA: TGTGCCATCAGTGAGGGTCGGGAGAAGGGCTACGAGCAGTACTTC
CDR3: CAISEGREKGYEQYF

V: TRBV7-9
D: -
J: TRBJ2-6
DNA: TGTGCCAGCACCATATCCAGGGGTTCTGGGGCCAACGTCCTGACTTTC
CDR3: CASTISRGSGANVLTF

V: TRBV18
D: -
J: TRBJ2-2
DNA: TGTGCCAGCTCACCACCTAGCGGACCAAGCTGGGACCGGGCGCTGTTTTTT
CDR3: CASSPPSGPSWDRALFF

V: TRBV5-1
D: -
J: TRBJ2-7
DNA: TGCGCCAGCAGCTTGGCCCTCGAAGCCACCTACGAGCAGTACTTC
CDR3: CASSLALEATYEQYF

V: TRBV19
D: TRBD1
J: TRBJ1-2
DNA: TGTGCCAGTAGTATATACGACAGGGCGTTCGGCTACACCTTC
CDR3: CASSIYDRAFGYTF

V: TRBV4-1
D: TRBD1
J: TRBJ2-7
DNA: TGCGCCAGCAGCCAAGCCCCAGGGGGCAACGAGCAGTACTTC
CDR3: CASSQAPGGNEQYF

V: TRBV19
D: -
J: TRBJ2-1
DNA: TGTGCCAGTAGTATGGGCGGGCCCAGCTCCTACAATGAGCAGTTCTTC
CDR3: CASSMGGPSSYNEQFF

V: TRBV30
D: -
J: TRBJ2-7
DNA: TGTGCCTGGAGAACTGCTAGCGCGAGCTCCTACGAGCAGTACTTC
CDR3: CAWRTASASSYEQYF

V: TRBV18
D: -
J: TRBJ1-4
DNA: TGTGCCAGCTCACCCCTCCCAGGGGATAATGAAAAACTGTTTTTT
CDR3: CASSPLPGDNEKLFF

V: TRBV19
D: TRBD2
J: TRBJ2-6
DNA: TGTGCCAGTAGTATAGGCGGGACTAGCGGGAAATCCCCCTCTGGGGCCAACGTCCTGACTTTC
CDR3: CASSIGGTSGKSPSGANVLTF

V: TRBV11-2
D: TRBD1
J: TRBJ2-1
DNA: TGTGCCAGCAGAACTGCCGGGACAGGGTCCCATGAGCAGTTCTTC
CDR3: CASRTAGTGSHEQFF

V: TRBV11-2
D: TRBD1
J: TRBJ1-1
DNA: TGTGCCAGCAGCTTAGCAGGGGGCGTCTGGGGGACTGAAGCTTTCTTT
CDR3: CASSLAGGVWGTEAFF

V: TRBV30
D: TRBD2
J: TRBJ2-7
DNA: TGTGCCTGGAACTCCCGGGGGGGTACCACCGAGCAGTACTTC
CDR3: CAWNSRGGTTEQYF

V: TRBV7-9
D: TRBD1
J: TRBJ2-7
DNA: TGTGCCAGCAGCTTAGCCGGGGACAGCTCCTACGAGCAGTACTTC
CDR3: CASSLAGDSSYEQYF

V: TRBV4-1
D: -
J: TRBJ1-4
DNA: TGCGCCAGCAGCCAAGACAGAATACCTAATGAAAAACTGTTTTTT
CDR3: CASSQDRIPNEKLFF

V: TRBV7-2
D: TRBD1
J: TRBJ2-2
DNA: TGTGCCAGCAGTACAGGGGTGAACACCGGGGAGCTGTTTTTT
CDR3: CASSTGVNTGELFF

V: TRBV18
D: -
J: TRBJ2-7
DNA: TGTGCCAGCTCAACAGGGTCCTGGGGGTACGAGCAGTACTTC
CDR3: CASSTGSWGYEQYF

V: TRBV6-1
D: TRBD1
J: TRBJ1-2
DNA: TGTGCCAGCACCTCGCTGAGACAGGGCAATGGCTACACCTTC
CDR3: CASTSLRQGNGYTF

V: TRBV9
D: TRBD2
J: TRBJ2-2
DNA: TGTGCCAGCAGCGACGACCGACGGACTAGCGGTACCGGGGAGCTGTTTTTT
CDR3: CASSDDRRTSGTGELFF

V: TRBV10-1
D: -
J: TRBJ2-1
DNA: TGCGCCAGCAGTGAACAGGGTTATGAGCAGTTCTTC
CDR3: CASSEQGYEQFF

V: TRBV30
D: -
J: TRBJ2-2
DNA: TGTGCCTGGGATAACGGACAGAGAACCACCGGGGAGCTGTTTTTT
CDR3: CAWDNGQRTTGELFF

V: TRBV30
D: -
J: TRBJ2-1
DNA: TGTGCCTGGAGTGTCAGGGGGGTAAGTGAGCAGTTCTTC
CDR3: CAWSVRGVSEQFF

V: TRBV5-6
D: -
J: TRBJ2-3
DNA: TGTGCCAGCAGCCCCGGAGGGGGGGTGGATACGCAGTATTTT
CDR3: CASSPGGGVDTQYF

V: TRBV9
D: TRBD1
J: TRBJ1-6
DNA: TGTGCCAGCAGCGTAGCAGACAGGGGGACACCCCTCCACTTT
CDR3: CASSVADRGTPLHF

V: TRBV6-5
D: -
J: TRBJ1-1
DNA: TGTGCCAGCAGGACGCGGGGGAACACTGAAGCTTTCTTT
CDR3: CASRTRGNTEAFF

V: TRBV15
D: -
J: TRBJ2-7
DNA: TGTGCCACCAGCAGTTCCGGTTCCTACGAGCAGTACTTC
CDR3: CATSSSGSYEQYF

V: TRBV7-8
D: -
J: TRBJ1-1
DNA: TGTGCCAGCAGCGGAAGGTACGGGGGTAACACTGAAGCTTTCTTT
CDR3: CASSGRYGGNTEAFF

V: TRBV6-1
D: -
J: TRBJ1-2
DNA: TGTGCCAGCAGTGTTAGGGACAACACCTACTATGGCTACACCTTC
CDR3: CASSVRDNTYYGYTF